These T cell receptor beta chains were read from a single sample in a study of early T cells in non-severe SARS-CoV-2 infection. TCRdb fed the 5' RACE reads into MiXCR, producing one record per CDR3 protein. The sample has about 39,000 distinct CDR3 sequences, 5.5% seen once; the top ten hold 4.4%. The sample here was whole blood, taken at baseline. The receptors shown here come from an adult who was a healthcare worker with PCR-confirmed SARS-CoV-2 infection or an uninfected control (not recorded which). Each CDR3 is given with its conserved first and last residue. D genes are given only for firm matches. For some rows the clone size is stated as once, few or many, or as a class when expanded; others skip it.

D gene	J gene	V gene	clone size	CDR3 DNA	CDR3 protein
TRBD1	TRBJ2-3	TRBV9	many	TGTGCCAGCCAACGCGGACAGGGCATAGATACGCAGTATTTT	CASQRGQGIDTQYF
-	TRBJ2-5	TRBV19	few	TGTGCCAGTAGTATTTCCGGGACACCCCAAGAGACCCAGTACTTC	CASSISGTPQETQYF
-	TRBJ2-5	TRBV12-3/TRBV12-4	many	TGTGCCAGCAGTTTCCCCCGAGGGGGGCAAGAGACCCAGTACTTC	CASSFPRGGQETQYF
-	TRBJ2-7	TRBV20-1	many	TGCAGTGCTAGATCCGACAGCTACGAGCAGTACTTC	CSARSDSYEQYF
TRBD1	TRBJ1-1	TRBV7-9	many	TGTGCCAGCCTACGCCTCAGGACAGGAAACACTGAAGCTTTCTTT	CASLRLRTGNTEAFF
-	TRBJ2-3	TRBV18	many	TGTGCCAGCTCACCACTTGGCAAGGCGGTTACAGATACGCAGTATTTT	CASSPLGKAVTDTQYF
TRBD2	TRBJ2-5	TRBV25-1	many	TGTGCCAGCAGTGAAGGGGTGAGCGGGAGGGCAGAGACCCAGTACTTC	CASSEGVSGRAETQYF
TRBD1	TRBJ1-5	TRBV7-2	many	TGTGCCAGCAGCTGGCGTACAGGGGGCAATCAGCCCCAGCATTTT	CASSWRTGGNQPQHF
-	TRBJ1-1	TRBV29-1	many	TGCAGCGTTTCACGGAGGAACACTGAAGCTTTCTTT	CSVSRRNTEAFF
TRBD1	TRBJ1-1	TRBV27	many	TGTGCCAGCAGTTTATCGATGAACTACAGGGGTAGGAACACTGAAGCTTTCTTT	CASSLSMNYRGRNTEAFF
-	TRBJ1-1	TRBV5-1	many	TGCGCCAGCAGCTTGGCGTCTTCTGAAGCTTTCTTT	CASSLASSEAFF
TRBD2	TRBJ2-7	TRBV11-2	-	TGTGCCAGCAGTCGGGCGCTAGCGGGATCTCCGAGCTCCTACGAGCAGTACTTC	CASSRALAGSPSSYEQYF
TRBD2	TRBJ2-1	TRBV5-1	many	TGCGCCAGCGTCCCAGGTAGCGGGGGCAATGAGCAGTTCTTC	CASVPGSGGNEQFF
-	TRBJ1-1	TRBV4-1	many	TGCGCCAGCAGCCACAGGGGTAGGAACACTGAAGCTTTCTTT	CASSHRGRNTEAFF
-	TRBJ2-5	TRBV7-9	-	TGTGCCAGCAGGGTGGTGGGGTCGGAGACCCAGTACTTC	CASRVVGSETQYF
-	TRBJ1-1	TRBV7-3	many	TGTGCCAGCAGCTTAACGTTACAGATGAACACTGAAGCTTTCTTT	CASSLTLQMNTEAFF
TRBD2	TRBJ2-5	TRBV5-1	many	TGCGCCAGCAGCCCTTCGGGACTAGCGGGAGGAGAGACCCAGTACTTC	CASSPSGLAGGETQYF
-	TRBJ2-2	TRBV15	few	TGTGCCACCAGCAGCCTTAGTGGGAGCACCGGGGAGCTGTTTTTT	CATSSLSGSTGELFF
-	TRBJ1-1	TRBV7-2	-	TGTGCCAGCAGCCAAAACCTTTATTTGGCTTTCTTT	CASSQNLYLAFF
TRBD2	TRBJ2-3	TRBV20-1	-	TGCAGTGCTAGAGACTACAGCGGGAAAAGCACAGATACGCAGTATTTT	CSARDYSGKSTDTQYF
-	TRBJ2-2	TRBV28	few	TGTGCCAGCAGGATACAGGGGAACACCGGGGAGCTGTTTTTT	CASRIQGNTGELFF
-	TRBJ1-2	TRBV20-1	many	TGCAGTGCTAGAGTCCAAGGCCTCTATGGCTACACCTTC	CSARVQGLYGYTF
-	TRBJ2-1	TRBV11-3	-	TGTGCCAGCAGCTTGGGGGACCGACATAACAATGAGCAGTTCTTC	CASSLGDRHNNEQFF
-	TRBJ2-3	TRBV7-6	-	TGTGCCAGCAGCATCAGACTAGCAGATACGCAGTATTTT	CASSIRLADTQYF
-	TRBJ2-3	TRBV29-1	few	TGCAGCGTTGGGTTATGGGATACGCAGTATTTT	CSVGLWDTQYF
-	TRBJ1-3	TRBV13	few	TGTGCCAGCAGCAATCGGGAGCTGAGTGGAAACACCATATATTTT	CASSNRELSGNTIYF
TRBD1	TRBJ1-5	TRBV20-1	many	TGCAGTGCTAGAACCCCGGGACAGGGACAGCCCCAGCATTTT	CSARTPGQGQPQHF
-	TRBJ1-1	TRBV7-2	-	TGTGCCAGCAGTCCAGGGTTCGGCACTGAAGCTTTCTTT	CASSPGFGTEAFF
-	TRBJ1-1	TRBV19	medium-sized	TGTGCCAGTAAAACGGGGAACACTGAAGCTTTCTTT	CASKTGNTEAFF
-	TRBJ2-7	TRBV4-2	many	TGTGCCAGCAGCCAAGAAGTGAGGCCGGATCGAGAGCAGTACTTC	CASSQEVRPDREQYF
-	TRBJ2-7	TRBV6-1	many	TGTGCCAGCAAACGGGACCCGGGATCGAGCTCCTACGAGCAGTACTTC	CASKRDPGSSSYEQYF
-	TRBJ2-3	TRBV6-5	many	TGTGCCAGCAGTTACTCTGGCTTAGGACACACAACTAGCACAGATACGCAGTATTTT	CASSYSGLGHTTSTDTQYF
-	TRBJ1-2	TRBV7-2	many	TGTGCCAGCAGCTTTTCCCAGGGACCTGGCTACACCTTC	CASSFSQGPGYTF
-	TRBJ2-3	TRBV2	many	TGTGCCAGCAGTCGGGGGAGCGGTAACACAGATACGCAGTATTTT	CASSRGSGNTDTQYF
TRBD2	TRBJ2-2	TRBV7-8	many	TGTGCCAGCAGCTTTAGCGGGGGGGACCCGAGGGACACCGGGGAGCTGTTTTTT	CASSFSGGDPRDTGELFF
TRBD1	TRBJ2-2	TRBV18	-	TGTGCCAGCTCACCAAGAGGGACAGGCGGAAGCACCGGGGAGCTGTTTTTT	CASSPRGTGGSTGELFF
-	TRBJ2-3	TRBV6-5	-	TGTGCCAGCAGTCACCAGGGGAGTAGTCCAGATACGCAGTATTTT	CASSHQGSSPDTQYF
TRBD2	TRBJ2-1	TRBV5-1	many	TGCGCCAGCAGCTTCCAGGGGACTGGAGGGAGTAGCGGGAGAGATGAGCAGTTCTTC	CASSFQGTGGSSGRDEQFF
-	TRBJ2-1	TRBV18	many	TGTGCCAGCTCACAGGGGGCGGGAAATGAGCAGTTCTTC	CASSQGAGNEQFF
-	TRBJ2-1	TRBV2	many	TGTGCCAGCAGTGCGGCCCCATGGGCTGAGCAGTTCTTC	CASSAAPWAEQFF
-	TRBJ2-7	TRBV20-1	many	TGCAGTGCTGGACGCTTGGAGCAGTACTTC	CSAGRLEQYF
-	TRBJ2-1	TRBV5-1	many	TGCGCCAGCAGCTTGGGTATAGGGTCTTCCTACAATGAGCAGTTCTTC	CASSLGIGSSYNEQFF
-	TRBJ2-2	TRBV11-2	many	TGTGCCAGCAGCTTCGACTATATCGGGGAGCTGTTTTTT	CASSFDYIGELFF
-	TRBJ2-3	TRBV6-6	many	TGTGCCAGCAGGATGGGGCCAAGCACAGATACGCAGTATTTT	CASRMGPSTDTQYF
-	TRBJ2-5	TRBV6-2/TRBV6-3	many	TGTGCCAGCAGCTCCCCTAAGTTTTCGGAGACCCAGTACTTC	CASSSPKFSETQYF
TRBD1	TRBJ1-2	TRBV6-6	-	TGTGCCAGCAGAGGGGACAGGGCGGACTATGGCTACACCTTC	CASRGDRADYGYTF
TRBD2	TRBJ2-7	TRBV6-1	many	TGTGCCAGCAGTGACCCGGCGGGAGCCTACGAGCAGTACTTC	CASSDPAGAYEQYF
TRBD2	TRBJ2-5	TRBV7-6	many	TGTGCCAGCAGGTTAACTAGCGGGAGAGGTCAAGAGACCCAGTACTTC	CASRLTSGRGQETQYF
TRBD1	TRBJ1-1	TRBV19	many	TGTGCCAGTAGTGGCCGGACAGGGTACGCGTCCACTGAAGCTTTCTTT	CASSGRTGYASTEAFF
TRBD1	TRBJ2-7	TRBV5-1	many	TGCGCCAGCCGGGCCGGACAGGCCTACGAGCAGTACTTC	CASRAGQAYEQYF
-	TRBJ2-2	TRBV10-3	many	TGTGCCATCAGTGCTTGGACAGCCGGGGAGCTGTTTTTT	CAISAWTAGELFF
-	TRBJ2-7	TRBV2	many	TGTGCCAGCAGGAACGCGGGATACGAGCAGTACTTC	CASRNAGYEQYF
-	TRBJ2-1	TRBV7-2	many	TGTGCCAGCAGCTCCGACTATTATGAGCAGTTCTTC	CASSSDYYEQFF
TRBD1	TRBJ1-6	TRBV7-3	few	TGTGCCAGCAGGCCGGACAGGAATTCACCCCTCCACTTT	CASRPDRNSPLHF
-	TRBJ2-3	TRBV5-1	many	TGCGCCAGCAGCTTGGGGGCTCAGGGTGGAACAGATACGCAGTATTTT	CASSLGAQGGTDTQYF